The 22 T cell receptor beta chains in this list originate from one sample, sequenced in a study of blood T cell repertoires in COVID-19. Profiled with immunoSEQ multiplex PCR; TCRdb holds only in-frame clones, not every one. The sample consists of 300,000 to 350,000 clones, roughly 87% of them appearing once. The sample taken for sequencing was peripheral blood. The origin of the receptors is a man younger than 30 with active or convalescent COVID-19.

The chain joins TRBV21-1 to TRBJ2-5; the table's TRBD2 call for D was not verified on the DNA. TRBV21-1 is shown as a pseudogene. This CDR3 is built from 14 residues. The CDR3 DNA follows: TGTGCCAGCAGCAAACTAGCGGGAGGTGAGACCCAGTACTTC. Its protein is CASSKLAGGETQYF.

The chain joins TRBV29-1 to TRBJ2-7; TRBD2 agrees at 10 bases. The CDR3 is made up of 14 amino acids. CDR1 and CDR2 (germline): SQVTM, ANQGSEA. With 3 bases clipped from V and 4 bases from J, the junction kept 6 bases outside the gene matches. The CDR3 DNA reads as TGCAGCGTTGACCCTAGCGGGAGTGCGTACGAGCAGTACTTC. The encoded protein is CSVDPSGSAYEQYF.

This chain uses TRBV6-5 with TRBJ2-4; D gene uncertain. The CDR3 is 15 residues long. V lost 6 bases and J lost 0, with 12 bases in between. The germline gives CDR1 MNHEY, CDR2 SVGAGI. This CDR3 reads CASRNLKVAKNIQYF. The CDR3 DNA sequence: TGTGCCAGCAGAAACTTGAAAGTAGCCAAAAACATTCAGTACTTC.

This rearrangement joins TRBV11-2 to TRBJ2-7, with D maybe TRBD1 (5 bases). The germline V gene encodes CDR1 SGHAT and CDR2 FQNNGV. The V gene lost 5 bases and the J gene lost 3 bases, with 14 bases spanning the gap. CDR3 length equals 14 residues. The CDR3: CASSGRQRRYEQYF. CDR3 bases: TGTGCCAGCAGCGGAAGACAGCGCCGCTACGAGCAGTACTTC. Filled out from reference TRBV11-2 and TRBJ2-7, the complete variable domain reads EAGVAQSPRYKIIEKRQSVAFWCNPISGHATLYWYQQILGQGPKLLIQFQNNGVVDDSQLPKDRFSAERLKGVDSTLKIQPAKLEDSAVYLCASSGRQRRYEQYFGPGTRLTVT.

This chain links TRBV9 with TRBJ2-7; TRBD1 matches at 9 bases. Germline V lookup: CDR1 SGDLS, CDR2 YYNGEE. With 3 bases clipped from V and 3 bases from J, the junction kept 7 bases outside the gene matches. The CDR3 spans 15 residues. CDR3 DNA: TGTGCCAGCAGCGCATCCGGGACAGGGTTCTACGAGCAGTACTTC. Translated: CASSASGTGFYEQYF.

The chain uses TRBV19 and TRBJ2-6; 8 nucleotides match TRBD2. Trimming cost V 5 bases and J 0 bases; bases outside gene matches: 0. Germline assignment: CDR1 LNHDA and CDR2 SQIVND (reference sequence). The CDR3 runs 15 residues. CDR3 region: CASSRGGSGANVLTF. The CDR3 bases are TGTGCCAGTAGTCGGGGGGGCTCTGGGGCCAACGTCCTGACTTTC.

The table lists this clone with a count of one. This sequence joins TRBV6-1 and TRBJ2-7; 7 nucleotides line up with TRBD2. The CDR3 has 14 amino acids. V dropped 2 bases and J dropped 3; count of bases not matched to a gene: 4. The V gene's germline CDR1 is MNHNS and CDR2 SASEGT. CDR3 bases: TGTGCCAGCAGTGAATCCGGGGACTACTACGAGCAGTACTTC. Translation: CASSESGDYYEQYF.

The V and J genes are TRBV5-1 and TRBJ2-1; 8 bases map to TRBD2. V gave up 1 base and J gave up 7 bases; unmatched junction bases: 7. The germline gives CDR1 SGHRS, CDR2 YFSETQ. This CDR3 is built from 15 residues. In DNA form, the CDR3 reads TGCGCCAGCAGCTTGTCCTTAGCGGGAATAAATGAGCAGTTCTTC. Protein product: CASSLSLAGINEQFF.

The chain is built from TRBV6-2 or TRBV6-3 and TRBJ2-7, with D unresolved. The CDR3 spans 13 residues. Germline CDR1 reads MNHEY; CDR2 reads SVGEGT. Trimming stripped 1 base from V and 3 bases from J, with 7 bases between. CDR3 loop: CASSYFGSYEQYF. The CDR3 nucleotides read TGTGCCAGCAGTTACTTTGGCAGCTACGAGCAGTACTTC.

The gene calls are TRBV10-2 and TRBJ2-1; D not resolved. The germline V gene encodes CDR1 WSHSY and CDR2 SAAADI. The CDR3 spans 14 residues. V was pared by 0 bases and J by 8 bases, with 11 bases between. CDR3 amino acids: CASSESTRHDEQFF. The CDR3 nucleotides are TGCGCCAGCAGTGAGTCGACTCGGCACGATGAGCAGTTCTTC.

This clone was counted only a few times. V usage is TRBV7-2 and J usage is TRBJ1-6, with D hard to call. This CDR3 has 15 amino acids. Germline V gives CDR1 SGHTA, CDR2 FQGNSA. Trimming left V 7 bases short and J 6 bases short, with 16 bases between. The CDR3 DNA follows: TGTGCCAGCAACATTCACGGACGGGGTAATTCACCCCTCCACTTT. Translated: CASNIHGRGNSPLHF.

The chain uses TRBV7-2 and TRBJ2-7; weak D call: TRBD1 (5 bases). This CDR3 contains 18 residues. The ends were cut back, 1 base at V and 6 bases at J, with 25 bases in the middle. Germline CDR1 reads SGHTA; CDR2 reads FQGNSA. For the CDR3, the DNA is TGTGCCAGCAGCTTAGAATTGGGGCTCTTTAAGACCTACACCGAGCAGTACTTC. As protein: CASSLELGLFKTYTEQYF.

CDR3 amino acids: CASSPVGGAPYEQYF. CDR3 nucleotides: TGTGCCAGCAGCCCCGTAGGGGGGGCTCCCTACGAGCAGTACTTC. This chain joins TRBV7-3 and TRBJ2-7; tentatively, D is TRBD2 (7 bases). This CDR3 is built from 15 residues. Trimming removed 5 bases from V and 2 bases from J, with 16 bases in between. Germline CDR1 and CDR2: SGHTA and FQGTGA.

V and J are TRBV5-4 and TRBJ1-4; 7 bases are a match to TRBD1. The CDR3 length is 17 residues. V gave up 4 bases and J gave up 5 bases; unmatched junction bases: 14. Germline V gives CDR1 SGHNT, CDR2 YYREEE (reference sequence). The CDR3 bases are TGTGCCAGCAGCCCCACGCCCCGGGACAGCTCGAATGAAAAACTGTTTTTT. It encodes CASSPTPRDSSNEKLFF.

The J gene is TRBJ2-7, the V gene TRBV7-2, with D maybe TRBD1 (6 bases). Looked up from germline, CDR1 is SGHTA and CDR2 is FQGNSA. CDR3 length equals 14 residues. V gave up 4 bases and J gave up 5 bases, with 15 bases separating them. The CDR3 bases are TGTGCCAGCAGCTGGAACAGGGCCGGGGACGAGCAGTACTTC. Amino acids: CASSWNRAGDEQYF.

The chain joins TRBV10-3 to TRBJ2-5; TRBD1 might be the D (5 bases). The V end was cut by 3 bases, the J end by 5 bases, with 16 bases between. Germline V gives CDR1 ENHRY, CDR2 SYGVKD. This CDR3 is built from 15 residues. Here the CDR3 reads CAISDPTLTVETQYF. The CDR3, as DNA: TGTGCCATCAGTGACCCGACCCTGACAGTGGAGACCCAGTACTTC.

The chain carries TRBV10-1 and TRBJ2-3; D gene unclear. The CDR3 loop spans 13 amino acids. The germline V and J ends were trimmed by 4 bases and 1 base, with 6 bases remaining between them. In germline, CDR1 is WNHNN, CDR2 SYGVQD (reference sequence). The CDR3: CASSAVGTDTQYF. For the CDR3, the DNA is TGCGCCAGCAGTGCAGTTGGCACAGATACGCAGTATTTT.

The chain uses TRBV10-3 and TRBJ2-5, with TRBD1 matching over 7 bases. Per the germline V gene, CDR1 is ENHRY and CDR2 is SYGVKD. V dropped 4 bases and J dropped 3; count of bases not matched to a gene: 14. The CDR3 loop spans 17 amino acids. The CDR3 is CAISAGTDLRGKETQYF. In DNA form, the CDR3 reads TGTGCCATCAGTGCGGGGACAGATCTTAGGGGAAAAGAGACCCAGTACTTC.

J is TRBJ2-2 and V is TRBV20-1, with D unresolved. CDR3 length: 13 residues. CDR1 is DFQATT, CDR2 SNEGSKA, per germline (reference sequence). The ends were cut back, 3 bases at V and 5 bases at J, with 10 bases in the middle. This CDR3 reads CSASISLTGELFF. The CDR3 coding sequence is TGCAGTGCTAGTATCTCGTTAACCGGGGAGCTGTTTTTT.

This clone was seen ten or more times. DNA of the CDR3: TGTGCCACCAGCAGAGCGACAGGGGGCCCAGATACGCAGTATTTT. Encoded protein: CATSRATGGPDTQYF. This sequence joins TRBV15 and TRBJ2-3; 10 positions match TRBD1. The CDR3 totals 15 residues. Trimming cost V 1 base and J 4 bases; bases outside gene matches: 2. Germline V gene lookup returns CDR1 LNHNV and CDR2 YYDKDF (reference sequence).

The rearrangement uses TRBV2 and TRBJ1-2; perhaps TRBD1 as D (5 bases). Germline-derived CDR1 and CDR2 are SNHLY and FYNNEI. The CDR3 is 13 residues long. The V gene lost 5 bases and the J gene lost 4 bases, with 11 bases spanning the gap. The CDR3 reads CASSKVGVYGYTF. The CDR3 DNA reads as TGTGCCAGCAGTAAAGTAGGGGTCTATGGCTACACCTTC.

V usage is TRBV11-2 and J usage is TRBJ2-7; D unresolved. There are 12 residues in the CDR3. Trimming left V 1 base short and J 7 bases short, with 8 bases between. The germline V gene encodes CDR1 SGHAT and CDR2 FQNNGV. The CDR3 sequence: CASSLVRVEQYF. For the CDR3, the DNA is TGTGCCAGCAGCTTAGTCCGGGTTGAGCAGTACTTC.